This TCR beta chain was captured by sequencing in a study of graft-versus-host responses after intestinal transplantation (dated by TCRdb to about 2021). General notes on the study: Multivisceral, liver-intestinal, or isolated intestinal transplants were received by the recipients. Every recipient was given anti-thymocyte globulin induction, then maintenance tacrolimus and steroids for two to three years. Bulk TCR-beta CDR3 sequencing was used to track graft-versus-host and host-versus-graft alloreactive T cell clones in the graft, circulation and bone marrow after intestinal transplantation. Alloreactive clones were identified by sequencing pre-transplant mixed lymphocyte reaction products and comparing them with unstimulated pre-transplant donor and recipient T cells. The cohort enrolled under 25 intestinal transplant recipients including one retransplant, and 3 patients lacking pretransplant specimens were excluded. Donor T cell macrochimerism was defined as a peak of at least 4% donor T cells among recipient peripheral blood mononuclear cells. Rather than going through the commercial service, samples from three later patients were sequenced in-house on an Illumina MiSeq and processed with MiXCR. What the study reported, not specific to this receptor: The relatively low number and heterogeneity of intestinal transplant patients limited the conclusions. GvH clones were detected in recipient bone marrow, and some of these GvH clones were observed earlier in ileal mucosa or blood, consistent with an intestinal mucosal origin. Early after transplant, declines in HvG clones were associated with peak levels of circulating GvH clones. In the allografts of patients with donor T cell macrochimerism, GvH to HvG T cell clonal ratios were high.

The time point tag for this specimen amounts to: cells obtained before transplantation from donor or recipient. CD3+CD4+ and CD3+CD8+ populations were FACS-sorted from unstimulated pre-transplant donor and recipient cells taken from spleen or lymph nodes. This clone was picked up one time. There is no known antigen for this receptor. Base qualities are not recorded, but no much larger clone differs from it by a single base. The protocol used for the library was the immunoSEQ multiplex PCR assay. For most patients, genomic DNA was isolated with the Qiagen DNeasy Blood and Tissue Kit and sent frozen to Adaptive Biotechnologies for TCR sequencing. Adaptive Biotechnologies carried out high-throughput TCR-beta CDR3 sequencing of genomic DNA for most patients. The paper's processing steps were these. TCR sequencing data were retrieved from Adaptive's ImmunoSEQ software for some 17 patients, whereas three other patients were processed with MiXCR and VDJtools. To correct CD4 versus CD8 sorting errors, any sequence found in both subsets at a frequency ratio below 5:1 was removed. Because the origin of CDR3 nucleotide sequences shared between donor and recipient could not be assigned, those sequences were removed. At least 2-fold expansion over unstimulated cells and a minimum CFSE-low frequency of 0.002% (template counts) or 0.001% (read counts) were required for clones to be classified as alloreactive. Mappable clones were those detected in sequenced pre-transplant spleen, lymph node, or MLR CFSE-low populations of the donor or recipient. The cumulative frequency of alloreactive clones was calculated as a percentage of all sequences, weighted by copy number. In TCRdb, the immuneACCESS table is reduced to in-frame sequences with V and J assigned. These tables do not hold every clone; where another copy was compared, an unresolved V gene accounts for under half, and the others remain unexplained. The DNA gave D and trimming, while V, J and clone size come from that table. Present in this sample are about 90,000 clones, 80% to 95% of which were seen just once. 0.95% to 1.3% of the sample comes from the top ten.

V ends up 3 bases short and J 6 bases short, with an unmatched junction base count of 10. Reading the germline V gene (reference sequence) gives CDR1 MNHEY and CDR2 SMNVEV. The CDR3 contains 15 residues, cysteine and phenylalanine counted. Of the read, only the CDR3 DNA is kept; its 45 bases are in frame from base 1. The sample in question was unstimulated CD8+ T cells sorted from spleen or lymph node cells, obtained before transplant. The receptor comes from a human donor who was the organ donor for an intestinal transplant. The chain was built from TRBV27 and TRBJ2-7, with 8 junctional bases fitting TRBD2. Read as DNA, the sequence is TGTGCCAGCAGTTTGAATTCCTTCGCGGGGGGCGAGCAGTACTTC. This translates into CASSLNSFAGGEQYF.